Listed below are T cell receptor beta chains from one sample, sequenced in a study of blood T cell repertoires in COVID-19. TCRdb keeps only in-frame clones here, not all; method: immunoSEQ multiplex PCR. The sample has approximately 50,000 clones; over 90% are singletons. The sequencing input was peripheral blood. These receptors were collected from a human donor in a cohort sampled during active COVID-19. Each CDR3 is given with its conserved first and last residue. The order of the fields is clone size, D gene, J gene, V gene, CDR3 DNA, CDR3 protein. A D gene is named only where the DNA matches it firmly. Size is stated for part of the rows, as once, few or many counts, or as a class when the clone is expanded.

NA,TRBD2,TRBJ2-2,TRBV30,TGTGCCTGGACCCCTAGCGGGGGGGTTACCGGGGAGCTGTTTTTT,CAWTPSGGVTGELFF
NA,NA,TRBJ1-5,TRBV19,TGTGCCAGTAGTGTGTCGGGGAATGGGAATCAGCCCCAGCATTTT,CASSVSGNGNQPQHF
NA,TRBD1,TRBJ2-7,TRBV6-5,TGTGCCAGCAGTCGGGACAGCAACTACGAGCAGTACTTC,CASSRDSNYEQYF
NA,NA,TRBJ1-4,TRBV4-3,TGCGCCAGCAGCCAAGCACAGGGTCTCGCGAGGGAAAAACTGTTTTTT,CASSQAQGLAREKLFF
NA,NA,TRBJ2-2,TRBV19,TGTGCCAGCAGTAGGAGGGGTCGGGAGCTGTTTTTT,CASSRRGRELFF
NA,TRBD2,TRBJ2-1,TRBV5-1,TGCGCCAGCAGCCCGGGACTAGCCTCCCATGAGCAGTTCTTC,CASSPGLASHEQFF
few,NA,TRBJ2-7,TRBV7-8,TGTGCCAGCAGCACAAGGGGCGTTTCCTACGAGCAGTACTTC,CASSTRGVSYEQYF
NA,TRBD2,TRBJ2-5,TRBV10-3,TGTGCCGTCGCGGGGGGAATGGAGGAGACCCAGTACTTC,CAVAGGMEETQYF
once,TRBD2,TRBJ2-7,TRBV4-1,TGCGCCAGCAGCCCCAGGACTAGTATCGACGAGCAGTACTTC,CASSPRTSIDEQYF
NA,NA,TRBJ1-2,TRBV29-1,TGCAGCGTCCTCGGCGGGCCCAAAATCCACTATGGCTACACCTTC,CSVLGGPKIHYGYTF
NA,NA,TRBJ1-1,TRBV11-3,TGTGCCAGCTCGAAGGGGGGGATGAACACTGAAGCTTTCTTT,CASSKGGMNTEAFF
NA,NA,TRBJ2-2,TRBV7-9,TGTGCCAGCAGCTACAGCTATGGAGGGGAGCTGTTTTTT,CASSYSYGGELFF
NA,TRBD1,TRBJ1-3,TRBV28,TGTGCCAGCAGATGGGGGACAGGGGAAACTGGAAACACCATATATTTT,CASRWGTGETGNTIYF
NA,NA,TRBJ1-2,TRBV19,TGTGCCAGTAGCCCGTCAGTTGGTCGATTTCATGGCTACACCTTC,CASSPSVGRFHGYTF
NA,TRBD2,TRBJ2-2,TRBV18,TGTGCCAGCTCACCTGTTACTAGCGGGATGAACACCGGGGAGCTGTTTTTT,CASSPVTSGMNTGELFF
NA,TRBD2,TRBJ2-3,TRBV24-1,TGTGCCACGGGGAGGGGCACAGATACGCAGTATTTT,CATGRGTDTQYF
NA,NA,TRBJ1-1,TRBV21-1,TGTGCCAGCAGCAGACAGGTAAACACTGAAGCTTTCTTT,CASSRQVNTEAFF
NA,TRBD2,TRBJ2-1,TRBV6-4,TGTGCCAGCAGTGACTCGGTTCTAGCGGCTAACAATGAGCAGTTCTTC,CASSDSVLAANNEQFF
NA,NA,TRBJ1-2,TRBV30,TGTGCCTGGAGTATGTCAGGTCGATACTATGGCTACACCTTC,CAWSMSGRYYGYTF
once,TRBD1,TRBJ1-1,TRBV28,TGTGCCAGCTCTAGGGGGCGCAGTAGGAACACTGAAGCTTTCTTT,CASSRGRSRNTEAFF
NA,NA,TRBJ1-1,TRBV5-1,TGCGCCAGCAGGGAGGGCCGTGGGGCTTTCTTT,CASREGRGAFF
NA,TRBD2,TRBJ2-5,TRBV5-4,TGTGCCAGCAGCTTCCCTAGCGGTGGGGAGACCCAGTACTTC,CASSFPSGGETQYF
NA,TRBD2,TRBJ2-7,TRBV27,TGTGCCAGCAGCCCTGGGACTAGCGGGAGCTACTACGAGCAGTACTTC,CASSPGTSGSYYEQYF
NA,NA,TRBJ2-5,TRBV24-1,TGTGCCACCAGTGACGAGGGGGTTGGCGGGAGAGGCGAGACCCAGTACTTC,CATSDEGVGGRGETQYF
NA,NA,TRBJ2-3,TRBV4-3,TGCGCCAGCAGCCAAGGTGGAGCGAAGACAGATACGCAGTATTTT,CASSQGGAKTDTQYF
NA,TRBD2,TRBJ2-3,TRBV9,TGTGCCAGCAGCCCGACGCTAGCGGGATACACAGATACGCAGTATTTT,CASSPTLAGYTDTQYF
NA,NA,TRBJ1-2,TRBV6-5,TGTGCCAGCAGTTACTCGACCGGGAACTATGGCTACACCTTC,CASSYSTGNYGYTF
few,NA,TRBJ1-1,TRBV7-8,TGTGCCAGCAGCGCCGGAAGCGGGACAACTGAAGCTTTCTTT,CASSAGSGTTEAFF
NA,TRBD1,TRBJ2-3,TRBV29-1,TGCAGCGTTGATCGGCGAAGAGAGACCTTAGGGACAGGGTTATCGGATACGCAGTATTTT,CSVDRRRETLGTGLSDTQYF
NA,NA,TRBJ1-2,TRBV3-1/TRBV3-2,TGTGCCAGCAGCCAACAGGTGAGGGTAGGGTCGAGCGGCTACACCTTC,CASSQQVRVGSSGYTF
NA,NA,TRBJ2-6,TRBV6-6,TGTGCCAGCCTGAGGGAGATCGCCTGGGCCAACGTCCTGACTTTC,CASLREIAWANVLTF
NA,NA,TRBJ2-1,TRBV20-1,TGCAGTGCTACGGTCTCCGATGAGCAGTTCTTC,CSATVSDEQFF
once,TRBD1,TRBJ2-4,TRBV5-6,TGTGCCAGCAGCTTGGCGGGACAGGGTACGAACATTCAGTACTTC,CASSLAGQGTNIQYF
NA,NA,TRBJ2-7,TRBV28,TGTGCCAGCAAGGGGTTGAACTTACGGGAGCAGTACTTC,CASKGLNLREQYF
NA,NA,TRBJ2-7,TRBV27,TGTGCCAGCAGTTTTGGTTCGTGGGCCGAGCAGTACTTC,CASSFGSWAEQYF
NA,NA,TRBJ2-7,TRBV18,TGTGCCAGCTCACCGCAGGATCTTTACCACGAGCAGTACTTC,CASSPQDLYHEQYF
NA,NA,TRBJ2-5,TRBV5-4,TGTGCCAGCAACACAAAAGGCGGGCCTGAGACCCAGTACTTC,CASNTKGGPETQYF
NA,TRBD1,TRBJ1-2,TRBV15,TGTGCCACCAGCAGCTTACAGGGGGAAGGCTACACCTTC,CATSSLQGEGYTF
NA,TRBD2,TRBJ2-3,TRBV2,TGTGCCAGCAGTGAAGGGTTAGCGGGGGGCACAGATACGCAGTATTTT,CASSEGLAGGTDTQYF
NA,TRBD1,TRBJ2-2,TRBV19,TGTGCCAGCCGACAGGGAGTAGGAACCGGGGAGCTGTTTTTT,CASRQGVGTGELFF
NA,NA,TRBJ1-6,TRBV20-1,TGCAGTGCTAGTTACCAGGGGATCAATAATTCACCCCTCCACTTT,CSASYQGINNSPLHF
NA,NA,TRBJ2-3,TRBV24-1,TGTGCCACCAGTGGGGTACTAATCACAGATACGCAGTATTTT,CATSGVLITDTQYF
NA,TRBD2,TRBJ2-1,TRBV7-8,TGTGCCAGCAGCCCGACCTTAGCGGGCCCGCGGTTCAATGAGCAGTTCTTC,CASSPTLAGPRFNEQFF
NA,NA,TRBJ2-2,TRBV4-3,TGCGCCAGCAGCCTCGCTAGAATGTCCGGGGAGCTGTTTTTT,CASSLARMSGELFF
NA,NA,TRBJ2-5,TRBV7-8,TGTGCCAGCAGCTTATTTCAGGTTGCAGAGACCCAGTACTTC,CASSLFQVAETQYF
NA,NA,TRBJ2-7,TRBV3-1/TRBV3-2,TGTGCCAGCAGCCAAGGTCCTGTCTCCTACGAGCAGTACTTC,CASSQGPVSYEQYF
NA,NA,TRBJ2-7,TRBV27,TGTGCCAGCAGCCCGATCCCAGCGGGTGAGCAGTACTTC,CASSPIPAGEQYF
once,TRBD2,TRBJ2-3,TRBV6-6,TGTGCCAGCAGTTACGGGTCGGGCGGGGGGAGAGATACGCAGTATTTT,CASSYGSGGGRDTQYF
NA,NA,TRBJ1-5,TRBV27,TGTGCCAGCAGTTTTTCCAGGGATCAGCCCCAGCATTTT,CASSFSRDQPQHF
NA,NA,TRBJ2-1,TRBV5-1,TGCGCCAGCAGCGCTATACTCCATAGCTCCTACAATGAGCAGTTCTTC,CASSAILHSSYNEQFF
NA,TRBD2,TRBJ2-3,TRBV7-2,TGTGCCAGCAGCTTAGGGGGAAGCGGGGGAGATACGCAGTATTTT,CASSLGGSGGDTQYF
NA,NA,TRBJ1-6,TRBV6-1,TGTGCCAGCAGTGAAGGTCGGGGGAACAATTCACCCCTCCACTTT,CASSEGRGNNSPLHF
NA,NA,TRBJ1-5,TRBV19,TGTGCCAGTCAGGGGTCCCTGGCAAATCAGCCCCAGCATTTT,CASQGSLANQPQHF
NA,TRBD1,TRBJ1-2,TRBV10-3,TGTGCCATCAAGGGGGCTCTTTATGGCTACACCTTC,CAIKGALYGYTF
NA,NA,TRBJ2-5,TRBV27,TGTGCCAGCAGTACCAGGGGGACCCAGTACTTC,CASSTRGTQYF
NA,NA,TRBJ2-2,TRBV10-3,TGTGCCATCAACGATGACCCGGACAGCACGAACACCGGGGAGCTGTTTTTT,CAINDDPDSTNTGELFF
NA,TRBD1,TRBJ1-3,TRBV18,TGTGCCAGCTCACCCTCGACTGACAGGGGTGGAAACACCATATATTTT,CASSPSTDRGGNTIYF
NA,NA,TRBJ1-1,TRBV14,TGTGCCAGCAGCCTAGGACACGACACTGAAGCTTTCTTT,CASSLGHDTEAFF
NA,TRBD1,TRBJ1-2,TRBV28,TGTGCCAGCAGTTTAGGAGGGACAGAGCATGGCTACACCTTC,CASSLGGTEHGYTF